The 29 T cell receptor beta chains below all came from one sample that was sequenced in a study of blood T cell repertoires in COVID-19. TCRdb keeps only in-frame clones here, not all; method: immunoSEQ multiplex PCR. The sample lists roughly 54,000 clones, 86% occurring once. The specimen was peripheral blood. Source of these receptors: a human donor in a cohort sampled during active COVID-19.

The chain joins TRBV28 to TRBJ1-5; possibly TRBD1 for D (5 bases). V lost 7 bases and J 6 bases, leaving 16 bases between the germline ends. This CDR3 contains 14 residues. Germline lookup yields CDR1 MDHEN and CDR2 SYDVKM. This CDR3 is CASNWGGVRQPQHF. The CDR3, as DNA: TGTGCCAGCAATTGGGGGGGGGTCCGTCAGCCCCAGCATTTT.

The chain's CDR3 is CASSLVTGMNTGELFF. The CDR3 coding sequence is TGTGCCAGCAGCTTGGTTACGGGGATGAACACCGGGGAGCTGTTTTTT. V and J are TRBV7-8 and TRBJ2-2; D may be TRBD2 (5 bases). V lost 3 bases, J lost 1 base, and 12 bases lay in between. CDR3 length: 16 residues. Germline values: CDR1 SGHVS, CDR2 FQNEAQ.

A remark on this clone: Compared with germline, one end of the junction differs, possibly owing to a read error. The chain uses TRBV6-5 and TRBJ1-1; D gene uncertain. This CDR3 is built from 15 residues. CDR1 and CDR2 (germline): MNHEY, SVGAGI. The CDR3 region is CASSYSQNVKTEAFF. The CDR3 coding sequence is TGTGCCAGCAGTTACTCTCAGAATGTGAAGACTGAAGCTTTCTTT.

V is TRBV5-4 and J is TRBJ2-7; tentatively, D is TRBD2 (7 bases). The CDR3 length is 16 residues. The V end was cut by 4 bases, the J end by 3 bases, with 20 bases between. Germline V gene sequence: CDR1 SGHNT, CDR2 YYREEE (reference sequence). The CDR3 DNA follows: TGTGCCAGCAGCCCGAGGGGGGGGAGGGCCCTCTACGAGCAGTACTTC. This translates into CASSPRGGRALYEQYF.

The chain is built from TRBV5-1 and TRBJ2-3; TRBD2 matches at 11 bases. Germline V lookup: CDR1 SGHRS, CDR2 YFSETQ. Germline trimming cut 0 bases from V and 4 bases from J; bases unmatched to any gene: 4. The CDR3 sequence is 16 residues long. CDR3 DNA sequence: TGCGCCAGCAGCTTGGGGACTAGCGGGCGCGCAGATACGCAGTATTTT. It codes for CASSLGTSGRADTQYF.

The chain has TRBV27 and TRBJ2-1; TRBD2 matches 13 bases. The length of the CDR3 is 17 residues. From germline, CDR1 is MNHEY and CDR2 SMNVEV (reference sequence). V lost 0 bases and J lost 8; bases outside the gene matches: 7. The CDR3 here is CASSLSFGTSGMHEQFF. DNA of the CDR3: TGTGCCAGCAGTTTATCTTTCGGGACTAGCGGGATGCATGAGCAGTTCTTC.

CDR3 region: CASIPWEGSAGNTIYF. CDR3 nucleotide sequence: TGTGCCAGCATTCCGTGGGAGGGGTCGGCTGGAAACACCATATATTTT. The chain couples TRBV2 to TRBJ1-3, with a tentative D call TRBD1 (5 bases). V lost 7 bases to trimming and J lost 2 bases, with 18 bases between them. CDR1 SNHLY and CDR2 FYNNEI come from the germline V gene. The CDR3 is 16 amino acids.

V usage is TRBV24-1 and J usage is TRBJ1-3; TRBD1 agrees at 7 bases. After removal of 9 bases from V and 5 bases from J, the junction contained 6 bases not matched to a gene. CDR3 length: 13 residues. From germline, CDR1 is KGHDR and CDR2 SFDVKD. The chain's CDR3 is CATRDRERNTIYF. The CDR3 bases are TGTGCCACCCGCGACAGGGAACGAAACACCATATATTTT.

This clone was detected a few times. The rearrangement uses TRBV6-5 and TRBJ2-1; D is uncertain. Germline CDR1 reads MNHEY; CDR2 reads SVGAGI. Trimming removed 0 bases from V and 6 bases from J, with 9 bases in between. The CDR3 sequence is 14 residues long. CDR3 bases: TGTGCCAGCAGTTACTCGAAAGTACTCAATGAGCAGTTCTTC. This translates into CASSYSKVLNEQFF.

This clone showed up just a few times. The chain couples TRBV30 to TRBJ2-7, with TRBD1 matching over 7 bases. The J segment lost 1 base and the V segment lost 8 bases, leaving 8 bases of the junction unmatched. The CDR3 runs 13 residues. The germline CDR1 and CDR2 sequences are GTSNPN and SVGIG (reference sequence). This chain's CDR3 is CAGKPGQSYEQYF. The CDR3 DNA reads TGTGCCGGCAAACCGGGACAGTCCTACGAGCAGTACTTC.

The chain employs TRBV6-6 and TRBJ2-7, with 11 positions matching TRBD1. The CDR3 sequence is 18 residues long. Germline CDR1 is MNHNY and CDR2 is SVGAGI (reference sequence). The V and J ends lost 5 bases and 2 bases, in that order; junction bases with no gene match: 14. CDR3 DNA sequence: TGTGCCAGCAGTCCACGGACAGGGGGCCCAGAATTTCCCTACGAGCAGTACTTC. Protein sequence: CASSPRTGGPEFPYEQYF.

The V gene is TRBV9, the J gene TRBJ2-2; 7 bases fit TRBD1. The V segment lost 7 bases and the J segment 0 bases; nucleotides outside the gene matches: 9. Germline CDR1 is SGDLS and CDR2 is YYNGEE. The CDR3 length is 16 residues. CDR3 DNA sequence: TGTGCCAGCGGTAGGGGGCCTCTAACGAACACCGGGGAGCTGTTTTTT. Translated, it gives CASGRGPLTNTGELFF.

This chain uses TRBV2 with TRBJ1-5, with a weak D call TRBD1 (6 bases). V was cut by 4 bases and J by 1 base, with 17 bases left in between. CDR1 and CDR2 (germline): SNHLY, FYNNEI. The CDR3 runs 17 residues. The CDR3: CASSGGPGVRSNQPQHF. The CDR3 bases are TGTGCCAGCAGTGGGGGCCCAGGGGTTAGGAGCAATCAGCCCCAGCATTTT.

The V and J genes are TRBV29-1 and TRBJ2-1; 7 positions match TRBD1. Germline assignment: CDR1 SQVTM and CDR2 ANQGSEA. This CDR3 is built from 14 residues. With V trimmed by 6 bases and J by 4 bases, 9 bases remained unmatched. The CDR3 DNA reads as TGCAGCGTCGGGTACAGGGGCCCTTACAATGAGCAGTTCTTC. Its protein is CSVGYRGPYNEQFF.

The gene calls are TRBV28 and TRBJ1-2; 9 bases fit TRBD1. The CDR3 length is 16 residues. V was pared by 1 base and J by 6 bases, with 9 bases of the junction left unmatched. Germline lookup yields CDR1 MDHEN and CDR2 SYDVKM. The CDR3 DNA is TGTGCCAGCAGTTTATACGCGGACAGGGGAGAAGATGGCTACACCTTC. This encodes CASSLYADRGEDGYTF.

This rearrangement joins TRBV28 to TRBJ2-6; TRBD1 matches at 8 bases. Germline V gene sequence: CDR1 MDHEN, CDR2 SYDVKM. CDR3 size: 18 residues. Trimming cost V 5 bases and J 0 bases; bases outside gene matches: 9. The CDR3 is CASSPQAGGPSGANVLTF. CDR3 sequence (DNA): TGTGCCAGCAGTCCCCAAGCAGGGGGCCCCTCTGGGGCCAACGTCCTGACTTTC.

The chain links TRBV5-4 to TRBJ2-3, with 8 bases lining up with TRBD1. CDR1 and CDR2 from the germline V gene are SGHNT and YYREEE (reference sequence). This CDR3 contains 16 residues. The J segment lost 6 bases and the V segment lost 0 bases, leaving 9 bases of the junction unmatched. The CDR3 DNA is TGTGCCAGCAGCTTGGTGGGACAGGTTGCAGGGGATACGCAGTATTTT. Encoded protein: CASSLVGQVAGDTQYF.

This sequence joins TRBV14 and TRBJ2-1; no definite D call. Trimming removed 0 bases at V and 9 bases at J, with 6 bases between. Germline lookup yields CDR1 SGHDN and CDR2 FVKESK. The CDR3 is 12 residues long. The DNA for the CDR3 is TGTGCCAGCAGCCAAGACCTGGCTGAGCAGTTCTTC. It translates to CASSQDLAEQFF.

J is TRBJ1-2 and V is TRBV2; no reliable D call. Between the trimmed V and J ends, which lost 1 base and 9 bases, there was a span of 15 bases. Germline values: CDR1 SNHLY, CDR2 FYNNEI. CDR3 length equals 14 residues. The CDR3 loop reads CASSEGRQSMRYTF. Written as DNA, the CDR3 is TGTGCCAGCAGTGAAGGGAGGCAGTCTATGCGCTACACCTTC.

This clone was counted once. The rearrangement joins TRBV20-1 to TRBJ1-1; TRBD1 is a possible D gene (5 bases). The length of the CDR3 is 12 residues. Germline V gene sequence: CDR1 DFQATT, CDR2 SNEGSKA (reference sequence). The V and J ends lost 3 bases and 6 bases respectively, with 11 bases between them. CDR3 DNA sequence: TGCAGTGCTAGTCAGGGAAGCTCTGAAGCTTTCTTT. It translates to CSASQGSSEAFF.

This sequence joins TRBV4-1 and TRBJ2-5, with 8 bases that match TRBD2. The germline gives CDR1 MGHRA, CDR2 YSYEKL. CDR3 size: 16 residues. V shed 2 bases, J shed 4 bases, and the junction held 9 bases outside the gene matches. Here the CDR3 DNA reads TGCGCCAGCAGCCAACAACTAGCGGAGGTTAGAGAGACCCAGTACTTC. Amino acids: CASSQQLAEVRETQYF.

The V gene is TRBV7-9, the J gene TRBJ1-5; the match to TRBD1 covers 10 bases. Germline V lookup: CDR1 SEHNR, CDR2 FQNEAQ (reference sequence). V dropped 5 bases and J dropped 5; count of bases not matched to a gene: 3. The CDR3 extends over 14 amino acids. CDR3 in DNA: TGTGCCAGCAGCCCCGGGACAGGGGATCAGCCCCAGCATTTT. Translation: CASSPGTGDQPQHF.

CDR3 protein: CASSQDAGETQYF. The CDR3 region has the DNA TGTGCCAGCAGCCAAGATGCGGGAGAGACCCAGTACTTC. The V gene is TRBV4-2, the J gene TRBJ2-5, with D possibly being TRBD2 (5 bases). Trimming pared 0 bases from V and 4 bases from J, leaving 6 bases between. The CDR3 is 13 residues long. Germline CDR1 LGHNA, CDR2 YNFKEQ.

The chain links TRBV20-1 to TRBJ1-1, with 9 positions matching TRBD1. Unmatched junction bases numbered 7, after V lost 7 bases and J lost 10 bases. CDR3 length: 11 amino acids. Germline V gene lookup returns CDR1 DFQATT and CDR2 SNEGSKA (reference sequence). The CDR3, as DNA: TGCAGTGTTGTACAGGGGGCCCTAGCTTTCTTT. Translating gives CSVVQGALAFF.

The gene calls are TRBV13 and TRBJ1-1, with D possibly being TRBD1 (5 bases). The ends were cut back, 5 bases at V and 0 bases at J, with 22 bases in the middle. CDR3 size: 18 residues. Per the germline V gene, CDR1 is PRHDT and CDR2 is FYEKMQ (reference sequence). CDR3 sequence reads: CASSANRQGRGMNTEAFF. The CDR3 DNA reads TGTGCCAGCAGCGCCAACCGTCAGGGTAGGGGAATGAACACTGAAGCTTTCTTT.

The chain employs TRBV20-1 and TRBJ2-3; a weak D match, TRBD2 (6 bases). This CDR3 region has 16 residues. Deletions cut 3 bases from V and 0 bases from J, with 16 bases between. CDR1 and CDR2 from the germline V gene are DFQATT and SNEGSKA (reference sequence). The CDR3 DNA sequence: TGCAGTGCTAGTGGGCGGGGTAGCGGCAGCACAGATACGCAGTATTTT. Translation: CSASGRGSGSTDTQYF.

The V and J genes are TRBV6-2 or TRBV6-3 and TRBJ2-1; tentative D call: TRBD2 (5 bases). CDR1 and CDR2 from the germline V gene are MNHEY and SVGEGT. The CDR3 contains 15 residues. V lost 4 bases to trimming and J lost 2 bases, with 12 bases between them. CDR3 sequence (DNA): TGTGCCAGCAGTTGGTCTAGCACTACCTACAATGAGCAGTTCTTC. This translates into CASSWSSTTYNEQFF.

The V call is TRBV28, the J call TRBJ2-6; D uncertain. V shed 3 bases and J shed 2 bases, with 14 bases lying between them. CDR3 length: 17 amino acids. CDR1 MDHEN and CDR2 SYDVKM come from the germline V gene. The CDR3 nucleotides read TGTGCCAGCAGTTTGGTCCTCCTAAGAACTGGGGCCAACGTCCTGACTTTC. This encodes CASSLVLLRTGANVLTF.

This clone came up once. V gene TRBV7-9 combines with J gene TRBJ2-1; 7 nucleotides align to TRBD1. Trimming at V came to 2 bases and at J to 7 bases, leaving 5 bases not matched to a gene. The CDR3 has 14 residues. The germline V gene has CDR1 SEHNR and CDR2 FQNEAQ (reference sequence). The CDR3 region is CASSLMGQLNEQFF. In DNA form, the CDR3 reads TGTGCCAGCAGCTTAATGGGACAGTTAAATGAGCAGTTCTTC.